This T cell receptor beta chain was recovered during a study of CD8 T cells in ankylosing spondylitis. Notes on the study in general: Disease-associated clones were reportedly significantly overrepresented in matched ankylosing spondylitis synovial fluid. A motif in TCR beta, a set of about 8 highly homologous variants, appeared characteristic of ankylosing spondylitis blood.

A note on this clonotype: The target antigen is unknown. It may be a read error: a sequence one base away is much more abundant.

V dropped 3 bases and J dropped 4 bases, with 18 bases sitting between them. From germline, CDR1 is MGHDK and CDR2 SYGVNS. The CDR3 covers 17 residues. TCR beta libraries were made by quantitative 5'-RACE with molecular barcodes. From the 5' RACE reads, TCRdb called clonotypes with MiXCR, one entry per CDR3 protein. The repertoire has under 400,000 distinct CDR3 sequences, 11% of them found once; the top ten carry around 10%. This receptor was identified in a female donor with ankylosing spondylitis or in good health (not recorded which). The rearrangement uses TRBV25-1 and TRBJ2-2, with D possibly TRBD2 on 6 matching bases. Sequenced material: blood, either unsorted or a sorted T cell fraction (not recorded which). The CDR3, as DNA: TGTGCCAGCAGTGAGCGGCGAGGAGGGGTCCGCACCGGGGAGCTGTTTTTT. It encodes CASSERRGGVRTGELFF.